This TCR beta chain was captured in a study of Ad26.COV2.S vaccination and SARS-CoV-2 variants. Overall study findings and caveats: Breadth and depth estimates from TCRs may understate total T cell responses.

In regard to this clone: Antigen unknown.

CDR1 and CDR2 (germline): SGHKS, YYEKEE (reference sequence). This CDR3 spans 16 amino acids. V dropped 0 bases and J dropped 8 bases, with 18 bases sitting between them. Sequencing used immunoSEQ multiplex PCR; TCRdb keeps in-frame clones, though not all of them. Of a few hundred thousand clones listed, roughly 90% are singletons. Treatment defined: about 20 received Ad26.COV2.S at low or high dose, single or two shots; 5 received placebo; per-sample allocation not given. Sample collection was performed on day 63 after the first vaccine or placebo injection. V and J are TRBV5-5 and TRBJ1-3; D is undetermined. The sample here was peripheral blood, taken in a trial of Ad26.COV2.S vaccine versus placebo. This TCR was sampled from a person aged 18-60 years who received the Ad26.COV2.S COVID-19 vaccine or a placebo. The CDR3 is CASSLASGTLDDTIYF. CDR3 nucleotide sequence: TGTGCCAGCAGCTTGGCCTCCGGCACGTTGGATGACACCATATATTTT.